This is a list of T cell receptor beta chains from one sample in a study of blood T cell repertoires in COVID-19. Method: immunoSEQ multiplex PCR; TCRdb's copy keeps in-frame clones and lacks some. The data contain 60,000 to 85,000 clones, 86% of them singletons. The source material was peripheral blood. The source is a human donor in a cohort sampled during active COVID-19. CDR3s include the opening cysteine and the closing phenylalanine or tryptophan. D genes are given only for firm matches. Rows give clone size only sometimes, using once, few, many, or a class for an expanded clone.

d_call,j_call,clone_size,v_call,cdr3_nt,cdr3_aa
NA,TRBJ1-3,NA,TRBV2,TGTGCCAGCAGAGCTATCCTGGGGGGGATTCGAAACACCATATATTTT,CASRAILGGIRNTIYF
NA,TRBJ2-4,NA,TRBV4-2,TGTGCCAGCTCCGGCCGGGAGCGGGACATTCAGTACTTC,CASSGRERDIQYF
NA,TRBJ2-7,NA,TRBV27,TGTGCCAGCAGTTTAACGGGTTCCCTCTATGGCGAGCAGTACTTC,CASSLTGSLYGEQYF
NA,TRBJ1-2,NA,TRBV7-6,TGTGCCAGCAGCTTAGGCGGTCCTATCTATGGCTACACCTTC,CASSLGGPIYGYTF
TRBD1,TRBJ1-5,once,TRBV6-5,TGTGCCAGCAGTTACGGCTCAGGGGGCGGACAGCCCCAGCATTTT,CASSYGSGGGQPQHF
TRBD2,TRBJ2-7,NA,TRBV9,TGTGCCAGCAGCCCGAGGACTAGCGGACCCTACGAGCAGTACTTC,CASSPRTSGPYEQYF
NA,TRBJ2-1,NA,TRBV27,TGTGCCAGCAGTTTGGCACCCGAATCCTACAATGAGCAGTTCTTC,CASSLAPESYNEQFF
NA,TRBJ2-3,NA,TRBV7-3,TGTGCCAGCAGCTTAACCCCAGCGGGTGGAACGTATTTT,CASSLTPAGGTYF
NA,TRBJ2-3,NA,TRBV23-1,TGCGCCAGCAGTCAATCGCGGGGGGACAGGGAGTCAACCCACGGCACAGATACGCAGTATTTT,CASSQSRGDRESTHGTDTQYF
NA,TRBJ2-4,NA,TRBV18,TGTGCCAGCTCAGAACAGGTGGCCAAAAACATTCAGTACTTC,CASSEQVAKNIQYF
NA,TRBJ1-5,NA,TRBV30,TGTGCCTGGAGTGGAAGAGGGGTCAGGGGAAATCAGCCCCAGCATTTT,CAWSGRGVRGNQPQHF
NA,TRBJ2-1,once,TRBV5-1,TGCGCCAGCAGCTTGGTTCAGGGGTACGCCTACAATGAGCAGTTCTTC,CASSLVQGYAYNEQFF
NA,TRBJ2-7,NA,TRBV5-1,TGCGCCAGCAGCTTTCAGGGACTCGAGCAGTACTTC,CASSFQGLEQYF
TRBD1,TRBJ1-2,NA,TRBV5-4,TGTGCCAGCAGCCCGTCCGGGACAGGGGCTAACTATGGCTACACCTTC,CASSPSGTGANYGYTF
NA,TRBJ1-1,once,TRBV6-5,TGTGCCAGCAGTTACGGGGGACTATACCACCCTTGGGGAGCTTTCTTT,CASSYGGLYHPWGAFF
TRBD1,TRBJ1-6,NA,TRBV27,TGTGCCAGCAAAAGCCGGGACAGGGATGGTTCACCCCTCCACTTT,CASKSRDRDGSPLHF
NA,TRBJ2-1,NA,TRBV24-1,TGTGCCACCAGTGCCCTTGGGACTTACAATGAGCAGTTCTTC,CATSALGTYNEQFF
TRBD2,TRBJ2-7,NA,TRBV28,TGTGCCAGCAGTTTGCCCCCCAGACTAGCGGGGGACTACGAGCAGTACTTC,CASSLPPRLAGDYEQYF
TRBD1,TRBJ2-7,NA,TRBV7-2,TGTGCCAGCAGCCTAGGGACAGGGGGCCGGGAGCAGTACTTC,CASSLGTGGREQYF
NA,TRBJ2-3,NA,TRBV5-4,TGTGCCAGCAGCTTCGATCGGATACAGTCCTACACAGATACGCAGTATTTT,CASSFDRIQSYTDTQYF
TRBD1,TRBJ1-5,NA,TRBV7-6,TGTGCCAGCAGCCTCCGGGGGGCGTGGGGACAGGGGGCGCGGCAGCCCCAGCATTTT,CASSLRGAWGQGARQPQHF
TRBD1,TRBJ2-1,NA,TRBV7-9,TGTGCCAGCAGCCTAGGACAGGGGGTCCAGAATGAGCAGTTCTTC,CASSLGQGVQNEQFF
TRBD1,TRBJ2-3,few,TRBV19,TGTGCCAGTAGTCGACAGGGGGCGACAGATACGCAGTATTTT,CASSRQGATDTQYF
TRBD1,TRBJ2-3,NA,TRBV5-1,TGCGCCAGCAGCTCGAACCCGACAGGGAGCACAGATACGCAGTATTTT,CASSSNPTGSTDTQYF
TRBD1,TRBJ2-7,NA,TRBV18,TGTGCCAGCTCACCGTTCCAGGGGGAGCTAGACGAGCAGTACTTC,CASSPFQGELDEQYF
NA,TRBJ2-1,once,TRBV2,TGTGCCAGCAGTTTCAGGGGGGTTGACAATGAGCAGTTCTTC,CASSFRGVDNEQFF
NA,TRBJ2-3,once,TRBV5-6,TGTGCCAGCAGCTTGACGGGGTCGATAGATACGCAGTATTTT,CASSLTGSIDTQYF
TRBD1,TRBJ1-1,NA,TRBV11-2,TGTGCCAGCGGGGAGACAGGGGGCGTGAACACTGAAGCTTTCTTT,CASGETGGVNTEAFF
TRBD2,TRBJ2-2,once,TRBV7-9,TGTGCCAGCAGCTTAGGGACTAGCTTCGGGGAGCTGTTTTTT,CASSLGTSFGELFF
TRBD1,TRBJ1-2,NA,TRBV19,TGTGCCAGTAGAGGACAGGGAACCAGCTATGGCTACACCTTC,CASRGQGTSYGYTF
NA,TRBJ1-1,NA,TRBV27,TGTGCCAGCAGACAGGGAACACTCGAAGCTTTCTTT,CASRQGTLEAFF
NA,TRBJ1-1,few,TRBV10-1,TGCGCCAGCAGTGAGTCTGTTGGCTTGAACACTGAAGCTTTCTTT,CASSESVGLNTEAFF
TRBD1,TRBJ2-7,NA,TRBV9,TGTGCCAGCAGCGTTAGGACAGGGCCCTACGAGCAGTACTTC,CASSVRTGPYEQYF
NA,TRBJ2-3,NA,TRBV5-1,TGCGCCAGCAGCTGGACATTTACTAGCACAGATACGCAGTATTTT,CASSWTFTSTDTQYF
TRBD2,TRBJ2-1,NA,TRBV30,TGTGCCTGGAGTGAGGGCTGGCGGGGGGGCCACTCCTACAATGAGCAGTTCTTC,CAWSEGWRGGHSYNEQFF
NA,TRBJ1-4,NA,TRBV28,TGTGCCAGCAAGGAGGGCGTGAATGAAAAACTGTTTTTT,CASKEGVNEKLFF
NA,TRBJ2-1,NA,TRBV11-3,TGTGCCAGCAGCTATAATCACAATGAGCAGTTCTTC,CASSYNHNEQFF
TRBD1,TRBJ2-3,NA,TRBV5-1,TGCGCCAGCAGCTTGGGAGGGGGACAGGGGCTCCGCACAGATACGCAGTATTTT,CASSLGGGQGLRTDTQYF
NA,TRBJ2-2,NA,TRBV3-1/TRBV3-2,TGTGCCAGCAGCCATTACAGGGAAGTCACCGGGGAGCTGTTTTTT,CASSHYREVTGELFF
TRBD1,TRBJ1-5,NA,TRBV7-2,TGTGCCAGCAGCTTAGGGGGCCGACAGGGATGGGATATCGAGCCCCAGCATTTT,CASSLGGRQGWDIEPQHF
NA,TRBJ2-6,NA,TRBV28,TGTGCCAGCAGTCGCTCTGGGGCCAACGTCCTGACTTTC,CASSRSGANVLTF
NA,TRBJ2-5,NA,TRBV7-2,TGTGCCAGCAGCTTAGGGTTACAGTCGGAGACCCAGTACTTC,CASSLGLQSETQYF
NA,TRBJ2-7,NA,TRBV29-1,TGCAGCGTCCAGAGGGGCGGGGACGAGCAGTACTTC,CSVQRGGDEQYF
NA,TRBJ1-1,NA,TRBV6-1,TGTGCCAGCAGTGAAGTCGGCAGGGGGAACACTGAAGCTTTCTTT,CASSEVGRGNTEAFF
NA,TRBJ2-1,NA,TRBV2,TGTGCCAGCAGCCGACAGACTGCTTACAATGAGCAGTTCTTC,CASSRQTAYNEQFF
TRBD2,TRBJ2-5,NA,TRBV9,TGTGCCAGCAGCGTAGTCGGGAGGGGGGAGACCCAGTACTTC,CASSVVGRGETQYF
TRBD2,TRBJ2-5,NA,TRBV7-2,TGTGCCAGCAGCCACCGGGCAGCGGGAGCAGGAGAGACCCAGTACTTC,CASSHRAAGAGETQYF
NA,TRBJ2-4,NA,TRBV4-1,TGCGCCAGCAGCCAGCCGACTAGAGGGGAAAAGAGGATTCAGTACTTC,CASSQPTRGEKRIQYF
TRBD2,TRBJ2-2,NA,TRBV4-2,TGTGCCAGCAGTAGACTAGCGGGGGGGTCCAACACCGGGGAGCTGTTTTTT,CASSRLAGGSNTGELFF
NA,TRBJ1-6,NA,TRBV21-1,TGTGCCAGGGTGGGGACAGGGGTTTCACCCCTCCACTTT,CARVGTGVSPLHF